This entry lists 18 T cell receptor beta chains sequenced from one sample in a study of cytomegalovirus exposure and HLA in healthy donors. The table came from immunoSEQ multiplex PCR; TCRdb's copy has only in-frame clones and leaves some out. This sample has roughly 82,000 clones, with approximately 93% found just once. Input material: PBMCs. The receptors were sampled from a man between 18 and 35 years old in good health and CMV-seronegative.

This clone was recorded once. V gene TRBV18 combines with J gene TRBJ1-1; no firm D call. The CDR3 is 13 residues long. V dropped 4 bases and J dropped 1 base, with 7 bases sitting between them. CDR1 KGHSH and CDR2 LQKENI come from the germline V gene. CDR3 residues: CASSQESNTEAFF. The CDR3 bases are TGTGCCAGCTCACAGGAGTCGAACACTGAAGCTTTCTTT.

The V call is TRBV5-5, the J call TRBJ1-5, with 9 bases aligning to TRBD1. The CDR3 is 17 residues long. V gave up 4 bases and J gave up 0 bases; unmatched junction bases: 8. Germline V gene sequence: CDR1 SGHKS, CDR2 YYEKEE (reference sequence). The CDR3 region is CASSPGQGKYSNQPQHF. CDR3 nucleotides: TGTGCCAGCAGCCCCGGACAGGGGAAGTATAGCAATCAGCCCCAGCATTTT.

The rearrangement links TRBV19 to TRBJ1-6; 9 nucleotides match TRBD1. The CDR3 runs 17 residues. Germline V gene data show CDR1 as LNHDA and CDR2 as SQIVND (reference sequence). Unmatched junction bases numbered 6, after V lost 5 bases and J lost 1 base. CDR3 in DNA: TGTGCCAGTAGTCCGGACAGGGGACGTTCCTATAATTCACCCCTCCACTTT. This translates into CASSPDRGRSYNSPLHF.

The V and J genes are TRBV7-9 and TRBJ2-3; D gene unclear. Germline values: CDR1 SEHNR, CDR2 FQNEAQ (reference sequence). Trimming shortened V by 9 bases and J by 1 base, and 8 bases separated the two germline ends. CDR3 size: 12 residues. This CDR3 is CASKIGTDTQYF. The CDR3 DNA follows: TGTGCCAGTAAGATAGGCACAGATACGCAGTATTTT.

The V call is TRBV2, the J call TRBJ1-1; maybe TRBD1 (5 bases). From germline, CDR1 is SNHLY and CDR2 FYNNEI. The CDR3 is 14 residues long. The germline V and J ends were trimmed by 8 bases and 6 bases, with 19 bases remaining between them. The chain's CDR3 is CASSRGGARPEAFF. CDR3 nucleotide sequence: TGTGCCAGCTCCCGTGGAGGGGCAAGGCCTGAAGCTTTCTTT.

The chain couples TRBV5-6 to TRBJ1-5; 8 nucleotides align to TRBD1. CDR1 is SGHDT, CDR2 YYEEEE, per germline. CDR3 length: 14 residues. Losses at the gene ends were 2 bases for V and 6 bases for J; bases not matched to a gene: 4. The CDR3 spells CASSFRTGRQPQHF. Here the CDR3 DNA reads TGTGCCAGCAGCTTCCGGACAGGGCGTCAGCCCCAGCATTTT.

The chain couples TRBV18 to TRBJ1-3; D not resolved. The CDR3 totals 14 residues. Germline CDR1 is KGHSH and CDR2 is LQKENI. The ends were cut back, 2 bases at V and 2 bases at J, with 7 bases in the middle. CDR3 residues: CASSPGETGNTIYF. CDR3 coding DNA: TGTGCCAGCTCACCAGGGGAGACTGGAAACACCATATATTTT.

This rearrangement joins TRBV7-2 to TRBJ2-5; perhaps TRBD1 as D (7 bases). The germline V gene encodes CDR1 SGHTA and CDR2 FQGNSA. V shed 0 bases and J shed 5 bases, with 16 bases lying between them. The CDR3 has 16 amino acids. Written as DNA, the CDR3 is TGTGCCAGCAGCTTAGCAAGTCAGGGGGGCGGGGAGACCCAGTACTTC. It translates to CASSLASQGGGETQYF.

The chain uses TRBV2 and TRBJ1-2, with 9 bases identical to TRBD1. Trimming took 4 bases from V and 0 from J; bases not matched to a gene: 0. Germline values: CDR1 SNHLY, CDR2 FYNNEI. The CDR3 runs 14 residues. CDR3 DNA sequence: TGTGCCAGCAGTGGGGACAGGGCTAACTATGGCTACACCTTC. Translation gives CASSGDRANYGYTF.

The chain recombines TRBV28 with TRBJ2-6; weak D call: TRBD2 (6 bases). The CDR3 runs to 15 residues. Trimming shortened V by 2 bases and J by 1 base, and 6 bases separated the two germline ends. Germline V gives CDR1 MDHEN, CDR2 SYDVKM. Written as DNA, the CDR3 is TGTGCCAGCAGTTTAGGGGGGTCTGGGGCCAACGTCCTGACTTTC. The encoded protein is CASSLGGSGANVLTF.

CDR3 DNA sequence: TGTGCCAGCAGTTACTCGAGTCCTGGCAGGGGCCGGGGCTACACCTTC. Amino acids: CASSYSSPGRGRGYTF. This chain uses TRBV6-5 with TRBJ1-2; the D gene is possibly TRBD1 (6 bases). V was pared by 0 bases and J by 8 bases, with 19 bases between. The CDR3 totals 16 residues. In germline, CDR1 is MNHEY, CDR2 SVGAGI.

The rearrangement uses TRBV6-4 and TRBJ2-3, with TRBD1 matching 10 bases. The V segment lost 5 bases and the J segment 4 bases; nucleotides outside the gene matches: 3. CDR3 length: 14 residues. Germline CDR1 reads MRHNA; CDR2 reads SNTAGT. The CDR3 region is CASSRQGAADTQYF. The CDR3 DNA reads TGTGCCAGCAGTAGACAGGGGGCGGCAGATACGCAGTATTTT.

The genes are TRBV15 and TRBJ2-7, with 8 bases that match TRBD2. This CDR3 contains 15 residues. Germline trimming cut 5 bases from V and 4 bases from J; bases unmatched to any gene: 10. Germline assignment: CDR1 LNHNV and CDR2 YYDKDF (reference sequence). Written as DNA, the CDR3 is TGTGCCACCAGCCCCGGGACGGGGGGGCCTTACGAGCAGTACTTC. This encodes CATSPGTGGPYEQYF.

The chain joins TRBV30 to TRBJ2-1, with 11 nucleotides matching TRBD2. V trimming: 7 bases; J trimming: 0 bases; junction bases outside the gene matches: 14. The CDR3 sequence is 18 residues long. Germline assignment: CDR1 GTSNPN and CDR2 SVGIG (reference sequence). CDR3 bases: TGTGCCTCTCTACCGACTAGCGGGGCACCAAGCTCCTACAATGAGCAGTTCTTC. Its protein product is CASLPTSGAPSSYNEQFF.

The chain couples TRBV30 to TRBJ1-1; TRBD1 is a possible D gene (5 bases). The CDR3 length is 12 residues. CDR1 and CDR2 (germline): GTSNPN, SVGIG (reference sequence). The V gene lost 0 bases and the J gene lost 3 bases, with 5 bases spanning the gap. The CDR3 sequence is CAWSVQDTEAFF. The CDR3 DNA reads as TGTGCCTGGAGTGTACAGGACACTGAAGCTTTCTTT.

This clone was found once. The chain has TRBV19 and TRBJ2-5; tentatively, D is TRBD2 (5 bases). V was cut by 3 bases and J by 2 bases, with 13 bases left in between. The germline V gene encodes CDR1 LNHDA and CDR2 SQIVND (reference sequence). The CDR3 sequence is 15 residues long. The CDR3 coding sequence is TGTGCCAGTAGTATTATGAACCGGGGACAAGAGACCCAGTACTTC. It is translated as CASSIMNRGQETQYF.

The rearrangement links TRBV7-2 to TRBJ1-1, with D perhaps matching TRBD1 (5 bases). The CDR3 loop spans 14 amino acids. Germline CDR1 SGHTA, CDR2 FQGNSA. Trimming removed 1 base at V and 1 base at J, with 7 bases between. The CDR3 DNA reads as TGTGCCAGCAGCTTAGGACAGTGGAACACTGAAGCTTTCTTT. The encoded protein is CASSLGQWNTEAFF.

V is TRBV25-1 and J is TRBJ2-3, with a tentative D call TRBD2 (6 bases). With 6 bases removed from V and 1 base from J, the gap between germline ends came to 14 bases. Germline-derived CDR1 and CDR2 are MGHDK and SYGVNS. The CDR3 length is 15 residues. In nucleotides, the CDR3 is TGTGCCAGCAGCGCCCGGGCTAGCGGCACAGATACGCAGTATTTT. As protein: CASSARASGTDTQYF.